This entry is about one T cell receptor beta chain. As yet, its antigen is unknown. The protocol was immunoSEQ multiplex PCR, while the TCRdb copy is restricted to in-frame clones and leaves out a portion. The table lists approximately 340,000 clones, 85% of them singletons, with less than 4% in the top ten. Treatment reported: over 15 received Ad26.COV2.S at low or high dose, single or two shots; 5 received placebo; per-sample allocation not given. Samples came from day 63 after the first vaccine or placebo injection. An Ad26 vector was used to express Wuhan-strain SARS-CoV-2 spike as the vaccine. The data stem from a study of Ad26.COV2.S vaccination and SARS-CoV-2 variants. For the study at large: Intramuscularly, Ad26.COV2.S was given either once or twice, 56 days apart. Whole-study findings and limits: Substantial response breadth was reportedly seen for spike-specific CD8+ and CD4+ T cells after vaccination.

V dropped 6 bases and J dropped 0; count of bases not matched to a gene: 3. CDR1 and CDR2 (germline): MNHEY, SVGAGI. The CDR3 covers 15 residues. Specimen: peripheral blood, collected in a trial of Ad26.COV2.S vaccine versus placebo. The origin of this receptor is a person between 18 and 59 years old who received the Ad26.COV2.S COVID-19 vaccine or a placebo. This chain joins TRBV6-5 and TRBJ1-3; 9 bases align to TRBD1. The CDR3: CASSRQGVSGNTIYF. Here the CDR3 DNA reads TGTGCCAGCAGCAGACAGGGGGTCTCTGGAAACACCATATATTTT.